The 24 T cell receptor beta chains below all came from one sample that was sequenced in a study of blood T cell repertoires in COVID-19. TCRdb's table, derived via immunoSEQ multiplex PCR, lists solely in-frame clones and lacks some. The sample records about 160,000 clones, roughly nine tenths being singletons. Sequencing input: peripheral blood. The receptors come from a woman in her 70s with acute or convalescent COVID-19.

The chain carries TRBV19 and TRBJ1-5; 9 bases are shared with TRBD1. This CDR3 comprises 15 residues. Looked up from germline, CDR1 is LNHDA and CDR2 is SQIVND (reference sequence). With 7 bases clipped from V and 6 bases from J, the junction kept 10 bases outside the gene matches. CDR3 amino acids: CASMGTGGRGQPQHF. In DNA form, the CDR3 reads TGTGCCAGTATGGGAACAGGGGGCCGGGGTCAGCCCCAGCATTTT.

The chain employs TRBV7-8 and TRBJ2-5; D is unclear. Between the trimmed V and J ends, which lost 5 bases and 0 bases, there was a span of 4 bases. This CDR3 has 12 amino acids. CDR1 SGHVS and CDR2 FQNEAQ come from the germline V gene. Here the CDR3 DNA reads TGTGCCAGCAGCATATACCAAGAGACCCAGTACTTC. Translation: CASSIYQETQYF.

V is TRBV5-1 and J is TRBJ1-2; weak D call: TRBD1 (5 bases). V lost 4 bases and J 2 bases, leaving 6 bases between the germline ends. Germline CDR1 SGHRS, CDR2 YFSETQ. CDR3 size: 12 residues. The CDR3 loop reads CASSGGNYGYTF. CDR3 DNA: TGCGCCAGCAGCGGGGGGAACTATGGCTACACCTTC.

The chain employs TRBV20-1 and TRBJ2-5; D might be TRBD2 (6 bases). Germline CDR1 is DFQATT and CDR2 is SNEGSKA (reference sequence). The CDR3 spans 15 residues. The V gene lost 3 bases and the J gene lost 0 bases, with 14 bases spanning the gap. CDR3: CSASLPRGNQETQYF. The CDR3 DNA follows: TGCAGTGCTAGTCTTCCACGGGGGAACCAAGAGACCCAGTACTTC.

This clone has just a few counts. The chain uses TRBV6-2 or TRBV6-3 and TRBJ1-2; TRBD1 matches 7 bases. V was pared by 2 bases and J by 3 bases, with 3 bases of the junction left unmatched. The CDR3 length is 14 residues. Germline V gives CDR1 MNHEY, CDR2 SVGEGT. CDR3 nucleotide sequence: TGTGCCAGCAGTTACAGGGGGCGTGACTATGGCTACACCTTC. Its protein product is CASSYRGRDYGYTF.

The chain joins TRBV30 to TRBJ1-5, with D perhaps TRBD1 (6 bases). In germline, CDR1 is GTSNPN, CDR2 SVGIG (reference sequence). The V end was cut by 2 bases, the J end by 6 bases, with 11 bases between. CDR3 length: 13 residues. CDR3 in amino acids: CAWSTGIAQPQHF. The CDR3 DNA reads TGTGCCTGGAGTACAGGGATTGCTCAGCCCCAGCATTTT.

The gene calls are TRBV6-4 and TRBJ1-2; 7 bases line up with TRBD1. Germline V gene sequence: CDR1 MRHNA, CDR2 SNTAGT. The CDR3 has 15 residues. V dropped 4 bases and J dropped 2; count of bases not matched to a gene: 7. CDR3 sequence reads: CASSAGGQNNYGYTF. CDR3 nucleotides: TGTGCCAGCAGTGCAGGGGGACAAAACAACTATGGCTACACCTTC.

The V gene is TRBV11-3, the J gene TRBJ2-5, with D perhaps TRBD1 (6 bases). The CDR3 totals 13 residues. Germline lookup yields CDR1 SGHNT and CDR2 YENEEA. Trimming cost V 4 bases and J 1 base, with 7 bases left between them. CDR3 nucleotides: TGTGCCAGCAGCTCGGACAGCCAAGAGACCCAGTACTTC. The encoded protein is CASSSDSQETQYF. The complete variable domain, with remaining parts taken from reference TRBV11-3 and TRBJ2-5, reads EAGVVQSPRYKIIEKKQPVAFWCNPISGHNTLYWYLQNLGQGPELLIRYENEEAVDDSQLPKDRFSAERLKGVDSTLKIQPAELGDSAVYLCASSSDSQETQYFGPGTRLLVL.

This chain joins TRBV9 and TRBJ2-7; TRBD1 matches at 9 bases. Trimming cost V 0 bases and J 4 bases; bases outside gene matches: 5. This CDR3 is built from 15 residues. CDR1 is SGDLS and CDR2 is YYNGEE in the germline V gene. CDR3 sequence (DNA): TGTGCCAGCAGCGTAGGACAGGGGGTTGGGTACGAGCAGTACTTC. Its protein product is CASSVGQGVGYEQYF.

This rearrangement joins TRBV6-5 to TRBJ1-1; 7 nucleotides agree with TRBD1. Trimming removed 6 bases from V and 5 bases from J; junction bases left unmatched: 6. This CDR3 comprises 13 residues. Germline V gene data show CDR1 as MNHEY and CDR2 as SVGAGI. CDR3 amino acids: CASRPGGWTEAFF. CDR3 sequence (DNA): TGTGCCAGCAGGCCAGGGGGTTGGACTGAAGCTTTCTTT.

The chain carries TRBV10-3 and TRBJ1-1; D gene unclear. V was trimmed by 7 bases and J by 5 bases, leaving 11 bases between them. The V gene's germline CDR1 is ENHRY and CDR2 SYGVKD. The CDR3 runs to 12 residues. DNA of the CDR3: TGTGCCATCAAAGCGGAACGAACTGAAGCTTTCTTT. It encodes CAIKAERTEAFF.

A single count supports this clone. The V call is TRBV29-1, the J call TRBJ2-5; weak D call: TRBD1 (7 bases). Trimming removed 6 bases at V and 5 bases at J, with 13 bases between. The CDR3 runs to 12 residues. Per the germline V gene, CDR1 is SQVTM and CDR2 is ANQGSEA. DNA for the CDR3: TGCAGCGTGGTACAGGGGAGGGAGACCCAGTACTTC. Amino acids: CSVVQGRETQYF.

The chain carries TRBV7-2 and TRBJ2-1, with 10 bases identical to TRBD2. V was pared by 6 bases and J by 1 base, with 6 bases of the junction left unmatched. Per the germline V gene, CDR1 is SGHTA and CDR2 is FQGNSA. CDR3 length: 16 amino acids. The CDR3 here is CASSIQAGGSYNEQFF. The CDR3 coding sequence is TGTGCCAGCAGTATACAAGCGGGGGGGTCCTACAATGAGCAGTTCTTC. Based on the CDR3 plus reference TRBV7-2 and TRBJ2-1, the full variable domain is GAGVSQSPSNKVTEKGKDVELRCDPISGHTALYWYRQSLGQGLEFLIYFQGNSAPDKSGLPSDRFSAERTGGSVSTLTIQRTQQEDSAVYLCASSIQAGGSYNEQFFGPGTRLTVL.

The V call is TRBV20-1, the J call TRBJ1-3, with D uncertain. Germline assignment: CDR1 DFQATT and CDR2 SNEGSKA (reference sequence). The CDR3 totals 11 residues. Between the trimmed V and J ends, which lost 4 bases and 2 bases, there was a span of 3 bases. As DNA, the CDR3 is TGCAGTGCTACGGCTGGAAACACCATATATTTT. It specifies CSATAGNTIYF.

This chain connects TRBV4-3 to TRBJ2-4; 9 bases map to TRBD1. The V gene's germline CDR1 is LGHNA and CDR2 YSLEER. The ends lost 4 bases at V and 6 bases at J; junction bases unmatched: 7. This CDR3 has 15 residues. The CDR3 region is CASSLTPGQGNIQYF. In DNA, the CDR3 is TGCGCCAGCAGCCTTACCCCGGGACAGGGAAACATTCAGTACTTC.

This clone was seen a few times. This chain uses TRBV18 with TRBJ1-1, with D possibly being TRBD1 (5 bases). Per germline, CDR1 KGHSH and CDR2 LQKENI. Trimming took off 6 bases at V and 0 bases at J, with 17 bases between the two ends. There are 16 residues in the CDR3. The CDR3 region is CASSTRDITMNTEAFF. The CDR3 nucleotides read TGTGCCAGCTCCACCAGGGATATTACTATGAACACTGAAGCTTTCTTT.

This clone was seen a handful of times. The chain uses TRBV27 and TRBJ1-5, with 8 bases identical to TRBD1. CDR3 length: 12 residues. With V trimmed by 10 bases and J by 7 bases, 6 bases remained unmatched. The germline V gene has CDR1 MNHEY and CDR2 SMNVEV (reference sequence). The chain's CDR3 is CATRTGHQPQHF. In DNA form, the CDR3 reads TGTGCCACTAGGACAGGGCACCAGCCCCAGCATTTT.

The chain carries TRBV19 and TRBJ1-4, with D possibly matching TRBD1 (5 bases). Germline V gene data show CDR1 as LNHDA and CDR2 as SQIVND (reference sequence). The CDR3 length is 14 residues. V was clipped by 4 bases and J by 8 bases, with 14 bases between them. CDR3 coding DNA: TGTGCCAGTAGTAAGGACAACACCATGGAAAAACTGTTTTTT. As protein: CASSKDNTMEKLFF.

The chain links TRBV3-1 (or the pseudogene TRBV3-2) to TRBJ1-6, with D possibly TRBD1 on 6 matching bases. CDR1 LGHDT and CDR2 YNNKEL come from the germline V gene (reference sequence). Trimming took 4 bases from V and 5 from J, leaving 12 bases between them. This CDR3 contains 15 residues. CDR3 DNA sequence: TGTGCCAGCAGCCTTCGACAGGCGGATAATTCACCCCTCCACTTT. Amino acids: CASSLRQADNSPLHF.

The genes are TRBV27 and TRBJ1-4, with 9 bases that match TRBD1. The length of the CDR3 is 17 residues. Germline V gene data show CDR1 as MNHEY and CDR2 as SMNVEV (reference sequence). The V gene end was trimmed by 2 bases and the J gene end by 6 bases; junction bases not matched to a gene: 10. CDR3 sequence reads: CASSLGGQGSGDEKLFF. The CDR3 region has the DNA TGTGCCAGCAGTTTAGGGGGACAGGGATCGGGGGATGAAAAACTGTTTTTT.

The rearrangement uses TRBV7-6 and TRBJ1-1; TRBD1 matches 8 bases. Trimming removed 5 bases from V and 3 bases from J; junction bases left unmatched: 5. Germline V gene lookup returns CDR1 SGHVS and CDR2 FNYEAQ. CDR3 length: 14 residues. The CDR3 nucleotides read TGTGCCAGCAGCAGAGGGACAGGATACACTGAAGCTTTCTTT. It codes for CASSRGTGYTEAFF.

The chain is built from TRBV15 and TRBJ2-1; D is undetermined. Trimming left V 0 bases short and J 8 bases short, with 5 bases between. CDR1 LNHNV and CDR2 YYDKDF come from the germline V gene (reference sequence). This CDR3 is built from 12 residues. The CDR3 region has the DNA TGTGCCACCAGCAGAGATGTATATGAGCAGTTCTTC. It encodes CATSRDVYEQFF. Full variable domain (rest looked up from reference TRBV15 and TRBJ2-1): DAMVIQNPRYQVTQFGKPVTLSCSQTLNHNVMYWYQQKSSQAPKLLFHYYDKDFNNEADTPDNFQSRRPNTSFCFLDIRSPGLGDTAMYLCATSRDVYEQFFGPGTRLTVL.

CDR3 bases: TGCAGCGTCGGGACAGGGGGCGGTTGGGGTACGCAGTATTTT. This translates into CSVGTGGGWGTQYF. The J gene is TRBJ2-3, the V gene TRBV29-1, with 12 bases that match TRBD1. In germline, CDR1 is SQVTM, CDR2 ANQGSEA. The CDR3 loop spans 14 amino acids. Trimming at V came to 6 bases and at J to 8 bases, leaving 9 bases not matched to a gene.

The CDR3 bases are TGTGCCACCTTCCCCGGGGGGCGGGGCACTGAAGCTTTCTTT. This codes for CATFPGGRGTEAFF. The chain recombines TRBV28 with TRBJ1-1, with D perhaps matching TRBD1 (6 bases). V shed 10 bases and J shed 4 bases, with 19 bases lying between them. Germline V gene sequence: CDR1 MDHEN, CDR2 SYDVKM. The length of the CDR3 is 14 residues. Supplemented by reference TRBV28 and TRBJ1-1, the full variable domain reads DVKVTQSSRYLVKRTGEKVFLECVQDMDHENMFWYRQDPGLGLRLIYFSYDVKMKEKGDIPEGYSVSREKKERFSLILESASTNQTSMYLCATFPGGRGTEAFFGQGTRLTVV.